This TCR beta chain derives from a study of tumor-infiltrating lymphocytes in glioblastoma multiforme. The CDR3 has 15 residues. Germline V gene data show CDR1 as DFQATT and CDR2 as SNEGSKA (reference sequence). Three nested ARM-PCR rounds with V-beta and C-beta primers built TCRB libraries. TCRdb re-called the multiplex PCR reads through MiXCR, storing one row per CDR3 protein. The profile shows over 14,000 distinct CDR3 sequences, under 85% of them singletons. A note on this clonotype: The junction departs from the called germline gene at one end, perhaps through a read error.

The sequence derives from a male donor with glioblastoma. V is TRBV20-1 and J is TRBJ1-6; D ambiguous. What was sequenced was brain tumor tissue. The CDR3 loop is CNARGLGTVNSPLHF. The CDR3 DNA reads TGCAATGCTAGAGGGCTGGGTACCGTGAATTCACCCCTCCACTTT.